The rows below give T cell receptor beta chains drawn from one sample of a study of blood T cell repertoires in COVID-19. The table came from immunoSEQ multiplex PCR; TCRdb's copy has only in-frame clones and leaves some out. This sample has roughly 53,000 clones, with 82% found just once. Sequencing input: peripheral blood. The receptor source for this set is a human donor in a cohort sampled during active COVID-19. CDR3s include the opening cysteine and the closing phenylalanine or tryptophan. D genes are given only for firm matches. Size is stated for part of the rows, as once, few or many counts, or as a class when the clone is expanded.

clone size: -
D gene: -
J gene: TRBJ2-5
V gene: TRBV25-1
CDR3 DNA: TGTGCCAGCAGTCGAGAGACCCAGTACTTC
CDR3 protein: CASSRETQYF

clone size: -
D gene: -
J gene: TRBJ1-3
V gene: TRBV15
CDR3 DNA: TGTGCCACCAGCAGAGAGGGGGCGAGGTCGACTGGAAACACCATATATTTT
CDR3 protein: CATSREGARSTGNTIYF

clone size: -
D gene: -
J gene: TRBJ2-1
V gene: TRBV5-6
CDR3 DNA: TGTGCCAGCAGCTCGCTGACAGGAGAGCTCTACAATGAGCAGTTCTTC
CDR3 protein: CASSSLTGELYNEQFF

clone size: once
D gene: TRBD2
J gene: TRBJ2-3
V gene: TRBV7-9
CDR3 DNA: TGTGCCAGCAGCTCGGATAGCGGGGGAATCACAGATACGCAGTATTTT
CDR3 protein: CASSSDSGGITDTQYF

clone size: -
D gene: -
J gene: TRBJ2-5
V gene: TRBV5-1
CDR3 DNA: TGCGCCAGCAGCCTTTACCATGGACAGCAAGAGACCCAGTACTTC
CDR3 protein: CASSLYHGQQETQYF

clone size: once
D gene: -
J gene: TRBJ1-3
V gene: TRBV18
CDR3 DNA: TGTGCCAGCTCCCCGGGTGCTGGAAACACCATATATTTT
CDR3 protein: CASSPGAGNTIYF

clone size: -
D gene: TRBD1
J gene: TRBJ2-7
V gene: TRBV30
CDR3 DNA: TGTGCCTGGAGTTTTTTTGACAGGGGGATCTACGAGCAGTACTTC
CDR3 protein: CAWSFFDRGIYEQYF

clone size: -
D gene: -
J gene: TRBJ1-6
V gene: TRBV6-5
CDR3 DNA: TGTGCCAGCAGTTACTCGATGCCGGACACCTCACCCCTCCACTTT
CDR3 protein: CASSYSMPDTSPLHF

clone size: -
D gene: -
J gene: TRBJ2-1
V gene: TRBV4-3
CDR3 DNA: TGCGCCAGCAGCCCAGGGGTCGGGGGGACCTACAATGAGCAGTTCTTC
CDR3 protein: CASSPGVGGTYNEQFF

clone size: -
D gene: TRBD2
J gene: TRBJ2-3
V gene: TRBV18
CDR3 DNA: TGTGCCAGCTCACCACGACTAGCCGGGGCAGATACGCAGTATTTT
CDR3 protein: CASSPRLAGADTQYF

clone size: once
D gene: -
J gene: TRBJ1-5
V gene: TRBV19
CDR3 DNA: TGTGCCAGTAGTGTCAGGGATAGCAATCAGCCCCAGCATTTT
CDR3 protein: CASSVRDSNQPQHF

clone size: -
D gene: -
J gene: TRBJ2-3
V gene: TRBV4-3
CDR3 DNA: TGCGCCAGCAGCCAAGTGAGCTCCGGAGCAGATACGCAGTATTTT
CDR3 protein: CASSQVSSGADTQYF

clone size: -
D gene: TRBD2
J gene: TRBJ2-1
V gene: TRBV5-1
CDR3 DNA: TGCGCCAGCAGCTTGAGGAGGGGGAATAGCGGGAGGGACTACAATGAGCAGTTCTTC
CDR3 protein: CASSLRRGNSGRDYNEQFF

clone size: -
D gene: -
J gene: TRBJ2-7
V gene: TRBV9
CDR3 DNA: TGTGCCAGCAGCGTAGGGACAAATTCCTACGAGCAGTACTTC
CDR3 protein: CASSVGTNSYEQYF

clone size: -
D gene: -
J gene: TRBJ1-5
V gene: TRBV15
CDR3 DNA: TGTGCCACCAGCAGAGATCACGGTATCCCGGGCAATCAGCCCCAGCATTTT
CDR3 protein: CATSRDHGIPGNQPQHF

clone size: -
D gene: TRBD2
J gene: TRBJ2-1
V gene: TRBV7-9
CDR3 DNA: TGTGCCAGTGCGGGAGTCCGCTTTTCCAATGAGCAGTTCTTC
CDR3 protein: CASAGVRFSNEQFF

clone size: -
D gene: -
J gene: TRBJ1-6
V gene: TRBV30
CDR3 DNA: TGTGCCTGGAGTATCCGGCGGGGGGAGACCTATAATTCACCCCTCCACTTT
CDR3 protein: CAWSIRRGETYNSPLHF

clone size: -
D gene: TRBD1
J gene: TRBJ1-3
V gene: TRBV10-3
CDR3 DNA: TGTGCCATCTTGGACCCGGGACAGCCAAGCTCTGGAAACACCATATATTTT
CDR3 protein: CAILDPGQPSSGNTIYF

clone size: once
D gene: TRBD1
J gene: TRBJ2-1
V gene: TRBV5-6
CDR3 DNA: TGTGCCAGCAGCTTGGTACGGACAGGGGGTAACAATGAGCAGTTCTTC
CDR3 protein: CASSLVRTGGNNEQFF

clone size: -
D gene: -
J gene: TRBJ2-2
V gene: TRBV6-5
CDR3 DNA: TGTGCCAGCAGTTACTCGAACAGAAACACCGGGGAGCTGTTTTTT
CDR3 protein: CASSYSNRNTGELFF